A selection of T cell receptor beta chains follows, all from one sample in a study of identical twins. TCRdb re-analysed the 5' RACE reads in MiXCR, keeping a single row per CDR3 protein. Among approximately 210,000 distinct CDR3 sequences listed, 6.5% were seen once. The sample also formed part of further work on T cells expressing NK-cell markers.

Material: CD8+ T cells sorted from blood. The origin of the receptors is a woman aged 18-29 years in good health. The CDR3 runs from the conserved cysteine through the conserved F or W. The D gene is left open where the match is weak. Some rows have no size entry. The others give once, few or many, or a class for an expanded clone.

CASSPEQGRNQPQHF,TGTGCCAGCTCACCGGAACAGGGACGCAATCAGCCCCAGCATTTT,TRBV18,-,-,TRBJ1-5
CATSDKTANTGELFF,TGTGCCACCAGTGATAAAACGGCGAACACCGGGGAGCTGTTTTTT,TRBV24-1,few,-,TRBJ2-2
CASRLGGQDNSPLHF,TGTGCCAGCCGACTTGGGGGACAGGATAATTCACCCCTCCACTTT,TRBV11-3,few,TRBD1,TRBJ1-6
CASSPIAGAGQETQYF,TGTGCCAGCAGTCCCATAGCGGGGGCGGGCCAAGAGACCCAGTACTTC,TRBV12-3/TRBV12-4,many,TRBD2,TRBJ2-5
CASSLQGREETQYF,TGTGCCAGCAGCCTTCAGGGGAGGGAAGAGACCCAGTACTTC,TRBV7-2,few,-,TRBJ2-5
CASSPMSNQPQHF,TGTGCCAGCAGTCCAATGAGCAATCAGCCCCAGCATTTT,TRBV6-6,few,-,TRBJ1-5
CASSLGSRPQHF,TGTGCCAGCAGTTTAGGCTCCCGGCCCCAGCATTTT,TRBV12-3/TRBV12-4,many,-,TRBJ1-5
CASSKGQGNEQFF,TGTGCCAGCAGCAAAGGACAGGGCAATGAGCAGTTCTTC,TRBV7-9,many,TRBD1,TRBJ2-1
CASSWMRLAVTQYF,TGTGCCAGCAGCTGGATGAGACTAGCGGTAACGCAGTATTTT,TRBV5-8,-,TRBD2,TRBJ2-3
CSARALGLAGTIYEQYF,TGCAGTGCTAGAGCTTTGGGACTAGCGGGGACCATCTACGAGCAGTACTTC,TRBV20-1,few,TRBD2,TRBJ2-7
CASSLPSYNEQFF,TGTGCCAGCAGCTTACCCTCCTACAATGAGCAGTTCTTC,TRBV7-9,many,-,TRBJ2-1
CASSRPETAYEQYF,TGTGCCAGCAGCCGCCCCGAGACAGCTTACGAGCAGTACTTC,TRBV6-1,few,-,TRBJ2-7
CASSQAGLRVDPGTSSTDTQYF,TGTGCCAGCAGCCAAGCGGGATTACGAGTAGATCCCGGGACTAGTTCCACAGATACGCAGTATTTT,TRBV3-1,few,TRBD2,TRBJ2-3
CASSLGDYNSPLHF,TGCGCCAGCAGCTTGGGTGACTATAATTCACCCCTCCACTTT,TRBV5-1,many,-,TRBJ1-6
CASSLGFSYEQYF,TGTGCCAGCAGCTTGGGTTTTTCCTACGAGCAGTACTTC,TRBV12-3/TRBV12-4,many,-,TRBJ2-7
CASSQGLAGGAATDTQYF,TGCGCCAGCAGCCAAGGGTTAGCGGGAGGCGCAGCCACAGATACGCAGTATTTT,TRBV4-1,-,TRBD2,TRBJ2-3
CASRILAGGSYNEQFF,TGTGCCAGCAGAATATTAGCGGGAGGTTCGTACAATGAGCAGTTCTTC,TRBV6-1,few,TRBD2,TRBJ2-1
CASSAGTVDYNEQFF,TGTGCCAGCAGTGCGGGGACAGTTGACTACAATGAGCAGTTCTTC,TRBV12-3/TRBV12-4,many,-,TRBJ2-1
CASSEGRGKHEQYF,TGCGCCAGCAGTGAAGGCAGGGGGAAACACGAGCAGTACTTC,TRBV10-1,-,TRBD1,TRBJ2-7
CASSPALWEEGTEAFF,TGTGCCAGCAGCCCGGCCCTTTGGGAGGAGGGCACTGAAGCTTTCTTT,TRBV3-1,-,-,TRBJ1-1
CASSSAGTPGGEAFF,TGTGCCAGCAGCTCCGCCGGGACACCGGGCGGTGAAGCTTTCTTT,TRBV7-9,few,-,TRBJ1-1
CASSFLERTSSGNTIYF,TGTGCCAGCAGCTTCCTAGAGCGTACGAGCTCTGGAAACACCATATATTTT,TRBV7-9,-,-,TRBJ1-3
CASSTGLAGASPLFSYEQYF,TGTGCCAGCAGCACCGGACTAGCGGGAGCCTCCCCTCTTTTTTCCTACGAGCAGTACTTC,TRBV12-3/TRBV12-4,many,TRBD2,TRBJ2-7
CSAPDRVTGELFF,TGCAGTGCCCCGGACAGGGTCACCGGGGAGCTGTTTTTT,TRBV20-1,-,TRBD1,TRBJ2-2
CCASDRDRGSDTQYF,TGCTGTGCGTCGGACCGGGACAGGGGGTCAGATACGCAGTATTTT,TRBV20-1,-,TRBD1,TRBJ2-3
CASTPYGDYTDTQYF,TGTGCCAGCACCCCGTATGGGGATTACACAGATACGCAGTATTTT,TRBV21-1,few,-,TRBJ2-3
CASSEQVTNYGYTF,TGCGCCAGCAGTGAGCAGGTCACTAACTATGGCTACACCTTC,TRBV10-2,-,-,TRBJ1-2
CAWSRSGYYGYTF,TGTGCCTGGAGTCGTTCAGGGTACTATGGCTACACCTTC,TRBV30,-,-,TRBJ1-2
CASSFGLAGVNEQFF,TGTGCCAGCAGCTTTGGACTAGCGGGGGTCAATGAGCAGTTCTTC,TRBV5-6,-,TRBD2,TRBJ2-1
CASSDRTGEQFF,TGTGCCAGCAGCGACCGGACTGGTGAGCAGTTCTTC,TRBV13,-,-,TRBJ2-1
CSARETSGVGTQYF,TGCAGTGCTAGAGAAACTAGCGGGGTTGGTACGCAGTATTTT,TRBV20-1,many,TRBD2,TRBJ2-3
CASSYEVQETQYF,TGTGCCAGCAGTTACGAGGTCCAAGAGACCCAGTACTTC,TRBV6-6,many,-,TRBJ2-5
CASSLLFSGQGVFAGELFF,TGTGCCAGCAGCTTATTGTTTAGCGGACAGGGGGTTTTCGCCGGGGAGCTGTTTTTT,TRBV11-2,few,TRBD1,TRBJ2-2
CSARPGGQSGNTIYF,TGCAGTGCCCGACCAGGGGGCCAGTCTGGAAACACCATATATTTT,TRBV20-1,many,TRBD1,TRBJ1-3
CASSPAGGRSDTQYF,TGTGCCAGCAGCCCCGCGGGGGGGCGCTCAGATACGCAGTATTTT,TRBV7-9,-,TRBD2,TRBJ2-3
CASSQENIEGTEAFF,TGCGCCAGCAGCCAAGAGAACATCGAGGGCACTGAAGCTTTCTTT,TRBV4-3,few,-,TRBJ1-1
CASLGVQLQHF,TGTGCCAGCTTAGGAGTTCAGCTCCAGCATTTT,TRBV6-5,few,-,TRBJ1-5
CAISGPVSGTPRGVGELFF,TGTGCCATCAGTGGTCCCGTTTCCGGGACCCCGAGAGGGGTCGGGGAGCTGTTTTTT,TRBV10-3,few,-,TRBJ2-2
CASSVVGTGPNEKLFF,TGTGCCAGCAGCGTAGTCGGGACAGGACCTAATGAAAAACTGTTTTTT,TRBV9,few,TRBD1,TRBJ1-4
CASSPPGTDVYGYTF,TGTGCCAGCAGTCCTCCCGGGACGGACGTCTATGGCTACACCTTC,TRBV12-3/TRBV12-4,many,-,TRBJ1-2
CSARLVLEQYF,TGCAGTGCTAGGCTCGTCCTCGAGCAGTACTTC,TRBV20-1,-,-,TRBJ2-7
CASSLGAAGGRYEQYF,TGTGCCAGCAGCTTGGGGGCGGCGGGAGGGCGGTACGAGCAGTACTTC,TRBV7-2,few,TRBD2,TRBJ2-7
CATLQGTEAFF,TGTGCCACCTTACAGGGGACTGAAGCTTTCTTT,TRBV6-2/TRBV6-3,many,TRBD1,TRBJ1-1
CAWSPDRADEAFF,TGTGCCTGGAGCCCTGACAGGGCGGATGAAGCTTTCTTT,TRBV30,-,TRBD1,TRBJ1-1
CASGGTGHHQPQHF,TGTGCCAGCGGGGGGACAGGGCATCATCAGCCCCAGCATTTT,TRBV9,-,TRBD1,TRBJ1-5
CASRENTGELFF,TGTGCCAGCCGAGAAAACACCGGGGAGCTGTTTTTT,TRBV12-3/TRBV12-4,many,-,TRBJ2-2
CSGGGGGHNEQFF,TGCAGCGGTGGGGGGGGCGGCCACAATGAGCAGTTCTTC,TRBV29-1,few,-,TRBJ2-1